What follows is one TCR beta chain and its context. Antigen: not known. Vbeta (60) and Jbeta (13) primers were used in the PCR. Profiling relied on immunoSEQ multiplex PCR, and the TCRdb table lists in-frame clones only, not all of them. The profile shows approximately 110,000 clones, 83% of them singletons. Germline V CDR1 and CDR2: MGHRA, YSYEKL. The CDR3 has 15 residues. J gave up 5 bases and V 0 bases, and 4 bases lay outside the gene matches. The source of the sample is a study of cytomegalovirus exposure and HLA in healthy donors. Overall study context: Early released data had about 85 million unique TCRs, all coming from HLA-typed donors.

Study-wide results and caveats: Association of a missense DCLRE1C variant with TCR beta V- and J-gene trimming was reported in a later analysis.

Sequencing input: PBMCs. The chain is built from TRBV4-1 and TRBJ2-7, with 10 bases lining up with TRBD2. The sequence derives from a man aged 18 to 35 in good health and CMV-seronegative. This chain's CDR3 is CASSQELAGAHEQYF. CDR3 nucleotide sequence: TGCGCCAGCAGCCAAGAGCTAGCGGGAGCCCACGAGCAGTACTTC.